This passage covers 21 T cell receptor beta chains from one sample sequenced in a study of control samples from healthy donors and cancer patients. Measured with immunoSEQ multiplex PCR; TCRdb has only the in-frame clones, and not every one. The sample shows under 70,000 clones, about nine tenths of them seen only once. Sequencing was performed on PBMCs. The origin of the receptors is a man in his fifties or sixties with head and neck cancer.

The gene calls are TRBV28 and TRBJ2-2, with TRBD2 matching over 10 bases. The germline V gene encodes CDR1 MDHEN and CDR2 SYDVKM. This CDR3 contains 21 residues. Unmatched junction bases numbered 20, after V lost 2 bases and J lost 5 bases. DNA for the CDR3: TGTGCCAGCAGTTTACGATTCGGTCTAGCGGGGGCAACCGAACGGACCGGGGAGCTGTTTTTT. Protein product: CASSLRFGLAGATERTGELFF.

This chain links TRBV7-2 with TRBJ1-4; D unresolved. With 5 bases removed from V and 4 bases from J, the gap between germline ends came to 14 bases. Germline V lookup: CDR1 SGHTA, CDR2 FQGNSA. This CDR3 spans 15 amino acids. The DNA for the CDR3 is TGTGCCAGCAGCCCTTTTGGTTCCCTTAATGAAAAACTGTTTTTT. Encoded protein: CASSPFGSLNEKLFF. Complete variable domain (other parts from reference TRBV7-2 and TRBJ1-4): GAGVSQSPSNKVTEKGKDVELRCDPISGHTALYWYRQSLGQGLEFLIYFQGNSAPDKSGLPSDRFSAERTGGSVSTLTIQRTQQEDSAVYLCASSPFGSLNEKLFFGSGTQLSVL.

As DNA, the CDR3 is TGCGCCAGCAGCCTGAGTAGACTAGCGGGAAACGACGAGCAGTACTTC. It specifies CASSLSRLAGNDEQYF. The chain links TRBV4-3 to TRBJ2-7; TRBD2 matches 11 bases. The germline V gene encodes CDR1 LGHNA and CDR2 YSLEER. CDR3 length: 16 residues. With V trimmed by 4 bases and J by 5 bases, 10 bases remained unmatched.

V gene TRBV7-2 combines with J gene TRBJ2-5; D remains ambiguous. Germline CDR1 reads SGHTA; CDR2 reads FQGNSA. V gave up 4 bases and J gave up 0 bases, with 6 bases separating them. The CDR3 runs 13 residues. DNA for the CDR3: TGTGCCAGCAGCTCCTCGTACCAAGAGACCCAGTACTTC. Translated, it gives CASSSSYQETQYF.

The chain couples TRBV24-1 to TRBJ2-3; maybe TRBD2 (5 bases). Germline CDR1 KGHDR, CDR2 SFDVKD. Trimming removed 4 bases at V and 0 bases at J, with 16 bases between. There are 17 residues in the CDR3. The CDR3 reads CATSDSGVEGSTDTQYF. CDR3 nucleotide sequence: TGTGCCACCAGTGACTCCGGGGTAGAGGGAAGCACAGATACGCAGTATTTT.

This rearrangement joins TRBV2 to TRBJ1-6, with 7 bases lining up with TRBD1. Germline V lookup: CDR1 SNHLY, CDR2 FYNNEI. Trimming took 6 bases from V and 9 from J; bases not matched to a gene: 8. The CDR3 covers 14 residues. The CDR3 region has the DNA TGTGCCAGCAGAAGACAGGGCTGGAGTTCACCCCTCCACTTT. Its translation: CASRRQGWSSPLHF.

The chain is built from TRBV7-9 and TRBJ2-7; unclear D gene. V was cut by 0 bases and J by 1 base, with 7 bases left in between. The CDR3 runs to 14 residues. CDR1 and CDR2 from the germline V gene are SEHNR and FQNEAQ (reference sequence). CDR3 bases: TGTGCCAGCAGCTTAGCGGCCGGTTCCTACGAGCAGTACTTC. Translation: CASSLAAGSYEQYF.

The gene calls are TRBV7-8 and TRBJ2-3; TRBD1 agrees at 10 bases. V lost 4 bases and J lost 5; bases outside the gene matches: 6. Per germline, CDR1 SGHVS and CDR2 FQNEAQ. CDR3 size: 15 residues. CDR3 loop: CASSSSTGGGDTQYF. The CDR3 bases are TGTGCCAGCAGCTCCTCGACAGGGGGCGGAGATACGCAGTATTTT. Full variable domain (outside the CDR3, taken from reference TRBV7-8 and TRBJ2-3): GAGVSQSPRYKVAKRGQDVALRCDPISGHVSLFWYQQALGQGPEFLTYFQNEAQLDKSGLPSDRFFAERPEGSVSTLKIQRTQQEDSAVYLCASSSSTGGGDTQYFGPGTRLTVL.

This clone occurred once. This sequence joins TRBV4-2 and TRBJ1-2, with no clear D. The CDR3 runs 14 residues. Per the germline V gene, CDR1 is LGHNA and CDR2 is YNFKEQ. The germline V and J ends were trimmed by 0 bases and 0 bases, with 5 bases remaining between them. CDR3 DNA sequence: TGTGCCAGCAGCCAAGACGGGTCTAACTATGGCTACACCTTC. Encoded protein: CASSQDGSNYGYTF.

The chain links TRBV6-2 or TRBV6-3 to TRBJ2-7; unclear D gene. The CDR3 covers 12 residues. Germline V CDR1 and CDR2: MNHEY, SVGEGT. The V end lost 5 bases, the J end lost 6 bases, and 11 bases lay between the germline ends. The CDR3 bases are TGTGCCAGCAGTCGAACCTGGGGCGAGCAGTACTTC. Its protein product is CASSRTWGEQYF.

This chain uses TRBV6-5 with TRBJ1-1, with 8 bases matching TRBD1. Germline V lookup: CDR1 MNHEY, CDR2 SVGAGI. With 5 bases clipped from V and 4 bases from J, the junction kept 6 bases outside the gene matches. The CDR3 extends over 14 amino acids. The CDR3 sequence: CASSPWTGPTEAFF. For the CDR3, the DNA is TGTGCCAGCAGTCCTTGGACAGGGCCCACTGAAGCTTTCTTT.

The rearrangement links TRBV7-8 to TRBJ2-7, with D perhaps matching TRBD1 (5 bases). Trimming pared 1 base from V and 2 bases from J, leaving 9 bases between. The CDR3 is made up of 14 amino acids. CDR1 is SGHVS and CDR2 is FQNEAQ in the germline V gene. DNA of the CDR3: TGTGCCAGCAGCTTAGGGACAAATACCTACGAGCAGTACTTC. Translation gives CASSLGTNTYEQYF.

This chain connects TRBV28 to TRBJ1-2, with 8 nucleotides matching TRBD1. CDR3 length: 15 amino acids. Trimming removed 4 bases from V and 7 bases from J; junction bases left unmatched: 11. CDR1 and CDR2 from the germline V gene are MDHEN and SYDVKM. CDR3 protein: CASSSRDRRSLGYTF. CDR3 bases: TGTGCCAGCAGTTCCAGGGACAGGAGAAGTCTTGGCTACACCTTC.

The V gene is TRBV28, the J gene TRBJ1-2; 9 bases are a match to TRBD1. This CDR3 has 14 residues. The J segment lost 8 bases and the V segment lost 4 bases, leaving 8 bases of the junction unmatched. The germline CDR1 and CDR2 sequences are MDHEN and SYDVKM. CDR3 nucleotides: TGTGCCAGCAGTTCCGGGACAGGGATTAGGGGCTACACCTTC. Translation: CASSSGTGIRGYTF.

A single count supports this clone. V is TRBV28 and J is TRBJ2-1, with D perhaps matching TRBD2 (5 bases). The CDR3 loop spans 15 amino acids. V lost 5 bases, J lost 5 bases, and 16 bases lay in between. Germline CDR1 is MDHEN and CDR2 is SYDVKM. CDR3 sequence: CASSPHLSGNNEQFF. In DNA, the CDR3 is TGTGCCAGCAGTCCCCATTTGAGCGGAAACAATGAGCAGTTCTTC.

The V gene is TRBV10-2, the J gene TRBJ2-2, with D possibly matching TRBD1 (6 bases). The CDR3 spans 16 residues. CDR1 is WSHSY and CDR2 is SAAADI in the germline V gene. V lost 2 bases and J 0 bases, leaving 10 bases between the germline ends. CDR3 nucleotide sequence: TGCGCCAGCAGTGAGCCGGACAGCACGAACACCGGGGAGCTGTTTTTT. It encodes CASSEPDSTNTGELFF.

The chain couples TRBV28 to TRBJ2-3; 8 nucleotides match TRBD2. This CDR3 has 16 residues. Germline V gives CDR1 MDHEN, CDR2 SYDVKM. V dropped 6 bases and J dropped 2; count of bases not matched to a gene: 10. The CDR3 bases are TGTGCCAGCAGCGCCCCGAGCGGGAGTCCCACAGATACGCAGTATTTT. Residues: CASSAPSGSPTDTQYF.

The genes are TRBV19 and TRBJ1-5; D remains ambiguous. The ends were cut back, 3 bases at V and 0 bases at J, with 9 bases in the middle. Germline loops: CDR1 LNHDA, CDR2 SQIVND (reference sequence). The length of the CDR3 is 15 residues. For the CDR3, the DNA is TGTGCCAGTAGTATTCCGGGTTATAGCAATCAGCCCCAGCATTTT. It encodes CASSIPGYSNQPQHF.

V and J are TRBV30 and TRBJ2-2, with D uncertain. Germline V gene lookup returns CDR1 GTSNPN and CDR2 SVGIG (reference sequence). CDR3 size: 11 residues. Trimming removed 1 base from V and 7 bases from J, with 4 bases in between. The CDR3 here is CAWSENGELFF. CDR3 nucleotide sequence: TGTGCCTGGAGTGAGAACGGGGAGCTGTTTTTT.

The genes are TRBV5-1 and TRBJ2-5; D is undetermined. The CDR3 covers 14 residues. The germline V gene encodes CDR1 SGHRS and CDR2 YFSETQ. V gave up 0 bases and J gave up 5 bases, with 11 bases separating them. The CDR3 coding sequence is TGCGCCAGCAGCTTGGCTGGGCCCCGGGAGACCCAGTACTTC. This sequence encodes CASSLAGPRETQYF.

The chain combines TRBV28 with TRBJ2-7; 9 bases agree with TRBD2. Germline V gene sequence: CDR1 MDHEN, CDR2 SYDVKM. The CDR3 runs to 15 residues. Unmatched junction bases numbered 7, after V lost 6 bases and J lost 1 base. DNA for the CDR3: TGTGCCAGCAGGGGAGAGACTAGCGGATCCTACGAGCAGTACTTC. Translated, it gives CASRGETSGSYEQYF.